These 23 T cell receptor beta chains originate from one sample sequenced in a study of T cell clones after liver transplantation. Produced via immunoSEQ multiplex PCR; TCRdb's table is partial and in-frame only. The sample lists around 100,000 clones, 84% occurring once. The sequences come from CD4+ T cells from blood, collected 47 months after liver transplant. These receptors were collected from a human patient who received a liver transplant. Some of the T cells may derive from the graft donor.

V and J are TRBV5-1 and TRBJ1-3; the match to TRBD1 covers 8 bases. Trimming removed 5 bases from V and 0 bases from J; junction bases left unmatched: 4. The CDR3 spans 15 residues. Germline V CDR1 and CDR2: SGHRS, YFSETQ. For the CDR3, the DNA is TGCGCCAGCAGGCTGGGACAGGACTCTGGAAACACCATATATTTT. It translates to CASRLGQDSGNTIYF.

The CDR3 nucleotides read TGTGCCAGCAGCTTAGCTATGAACACTGAAGCTTTCTTT. Encoded protein: CASSLAMNTEAFF. This chain links TRBV7-3 with TRBJ1-1; D unclear. V was clipped by 2 bases and J by 0 bases, with 4 bases between them. The CDR3 covers 13 residues. Germline loops: CDR1 SGHTA, CDR2 FQGTGA.

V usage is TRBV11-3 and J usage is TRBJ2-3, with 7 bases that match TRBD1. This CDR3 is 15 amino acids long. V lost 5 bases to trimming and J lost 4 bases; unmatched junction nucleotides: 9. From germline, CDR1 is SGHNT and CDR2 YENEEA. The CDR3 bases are TGTGCCAGCAGCCTATCGACAGGGATGGCAGATACGCAGTATTTT. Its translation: CASSLSTGMADTQYF.

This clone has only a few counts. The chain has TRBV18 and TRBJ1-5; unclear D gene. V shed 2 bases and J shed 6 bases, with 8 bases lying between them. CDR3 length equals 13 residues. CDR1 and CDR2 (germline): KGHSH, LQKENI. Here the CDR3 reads CASSPSSGQPQHF. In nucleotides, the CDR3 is TGTGCCAGCTCACCATCGTCGGGTCAGCCCCAGCATTTT.

CDR3 DNA: TGTGCCAGCAGTGAACCGTTAGGGCGTGGCTACACCTTC. This gives the protein CASSEPLGRGYTF. This chain uses TRBV25-1 with TRBJ1-2; D gene ambiguous. The CDR3 is made up of 13 amino acids. Trimming pared 2 bases from V and 7 bases from J, leaving 11 bases between. Germline V lookup: CDR1 MGHDK, CDR2 SYGVNS.

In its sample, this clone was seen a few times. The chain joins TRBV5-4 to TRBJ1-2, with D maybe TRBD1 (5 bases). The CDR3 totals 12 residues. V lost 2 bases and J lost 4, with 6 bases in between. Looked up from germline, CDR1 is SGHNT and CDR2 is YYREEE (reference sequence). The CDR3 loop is CASSFDSYGYTF. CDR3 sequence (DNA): TGTGCCAGCAGCTTTGACAGCTATGGCTACACCTTC.

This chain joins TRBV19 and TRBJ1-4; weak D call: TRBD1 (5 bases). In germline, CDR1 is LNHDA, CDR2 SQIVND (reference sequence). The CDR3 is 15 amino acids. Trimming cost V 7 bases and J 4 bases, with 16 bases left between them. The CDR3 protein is CASTQRGAGNEKLFF. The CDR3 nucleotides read TGTGCCAGTACTCAGAGGGGAGCCGGTAATGAAAAACTGTTTTTT. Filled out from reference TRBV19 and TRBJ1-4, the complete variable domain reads DGGITQSPKYLFRKEGQNVTLSCEQNLNHDAMYWYRQDPGQGLRLIYYSQIVNDFQKGDIAEGYSVSREKKESFPLTVTSAQKNPTAFYLCASTQRGAGNEKLFFGSGTQLSVL.

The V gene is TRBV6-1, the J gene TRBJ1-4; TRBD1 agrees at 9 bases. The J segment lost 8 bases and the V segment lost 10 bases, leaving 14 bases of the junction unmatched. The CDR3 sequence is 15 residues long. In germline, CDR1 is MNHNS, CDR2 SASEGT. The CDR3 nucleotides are TGTGCCACCCACAACCGGGACAGGGCTTTGGAAAAACTGTTTTTT. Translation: CATHNRDRALEKLFF.

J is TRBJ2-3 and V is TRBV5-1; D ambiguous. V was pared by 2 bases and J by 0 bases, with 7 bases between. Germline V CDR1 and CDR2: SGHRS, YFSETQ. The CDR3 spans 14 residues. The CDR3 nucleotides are TGCGCCAGCAGCTTAATAACTAGCACAGATACGCAGTATTTT. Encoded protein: CASSLITSTDTQYF.

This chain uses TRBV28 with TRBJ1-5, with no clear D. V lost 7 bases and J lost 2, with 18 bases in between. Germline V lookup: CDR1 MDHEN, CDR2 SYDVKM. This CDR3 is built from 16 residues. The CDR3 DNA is TGTGCCAGCACCCTCGCTTCGGGTTGGGGCAATCAGCCCCAGCATTTT. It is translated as CASTLASGWGNQPQHF.

The CDR3 protein is CASSFFPGNTIYF. As DNA, the CDR3 is TGTGCCAGCAGTTTCTTTCCTGGAAACACCATATATTTT. The chain employs TRBV27 and TRBJ1-3; D is ambiguous. CDR1 MNHEY and CDR2 SMNVEV come from the germline V gene (reference sequence). The CDR3 runs 13 residues. V was pared by 3 bases and J by 2 bases, with 5 bases between.

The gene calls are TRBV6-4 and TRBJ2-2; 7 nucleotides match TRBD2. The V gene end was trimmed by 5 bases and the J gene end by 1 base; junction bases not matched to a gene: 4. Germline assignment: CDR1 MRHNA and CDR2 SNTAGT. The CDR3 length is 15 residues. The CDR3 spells CASSSSGGNTGELFF. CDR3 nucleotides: TGTGCCAGCAGTTCTAGCGGCGGGAACACCGGGGAGCTGTTTTTT.

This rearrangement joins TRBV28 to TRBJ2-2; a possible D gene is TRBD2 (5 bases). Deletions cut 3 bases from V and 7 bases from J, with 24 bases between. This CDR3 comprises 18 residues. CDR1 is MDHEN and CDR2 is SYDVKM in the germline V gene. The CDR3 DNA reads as TGTGCCAGCAGTTTGCGGCCGGGAATAATGCGGGTAGGCGGGGAGCTGTTTTTT. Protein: CASSLRPGIMRVGGELFF.

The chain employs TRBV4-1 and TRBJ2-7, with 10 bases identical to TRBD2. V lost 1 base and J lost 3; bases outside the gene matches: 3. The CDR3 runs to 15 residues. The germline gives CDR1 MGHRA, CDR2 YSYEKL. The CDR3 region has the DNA TGCGCCAGCAGCCAAGCCCGGACTAGCGGCTACGAGCAGTACTTC. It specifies CASSQARTSGYEQYF.

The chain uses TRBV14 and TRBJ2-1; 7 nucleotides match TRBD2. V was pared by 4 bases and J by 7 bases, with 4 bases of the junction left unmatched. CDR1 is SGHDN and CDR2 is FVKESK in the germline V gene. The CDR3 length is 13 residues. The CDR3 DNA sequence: TGTGCCAGCAGCCGGCCCGGGGGGAATGAGCAGTTCTTC. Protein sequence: CASSRPGGNEQFF.

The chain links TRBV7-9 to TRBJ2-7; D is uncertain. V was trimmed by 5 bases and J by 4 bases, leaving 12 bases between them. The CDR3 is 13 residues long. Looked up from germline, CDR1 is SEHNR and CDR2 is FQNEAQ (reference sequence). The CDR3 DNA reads TGTGCCAGCAGCCTGGGCCAGGTGTACGAGCAGTACTTC. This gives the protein CASSLGQVYEQYF.

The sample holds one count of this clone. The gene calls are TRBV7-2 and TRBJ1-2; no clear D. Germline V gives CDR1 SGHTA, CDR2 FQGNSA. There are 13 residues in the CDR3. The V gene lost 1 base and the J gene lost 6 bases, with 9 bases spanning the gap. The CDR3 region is CASSLGPPNGYTF. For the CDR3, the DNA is TGTGCCAGCAGCTTAGGCCCACCGAATGGCTACACCTTC.

This chain's CDR3 is CASSAGTGGKQYF. The DNA for the CDR3 is TGTGCCAGTTCAGCCGGGACAGGCGGCAAGCAGTACTTC. V is TRBV19 and J is TRBJ2-7, with 8 bases fitting TRBD1. Germline V lookup: CDR1 LNHDA, CDR2 SQIVND (reference sequence). This CDR3 is built from 13 residues. V lost 8 bases and J lost 8; bases outside the gene matches: 11.

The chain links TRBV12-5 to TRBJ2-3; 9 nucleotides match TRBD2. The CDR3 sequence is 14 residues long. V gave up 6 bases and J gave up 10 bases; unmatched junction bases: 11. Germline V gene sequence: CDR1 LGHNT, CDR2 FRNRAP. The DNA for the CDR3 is TGTGCTAGTGGACTTAGCGGGAGCGGAACGGCGCAGTATTTT. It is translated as CASGLSGSGTAQYF.

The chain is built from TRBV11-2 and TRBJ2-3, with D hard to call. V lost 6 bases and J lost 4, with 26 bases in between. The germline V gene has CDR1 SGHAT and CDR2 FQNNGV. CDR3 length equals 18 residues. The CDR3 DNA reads TGTGCCAGCAGTCTTATATTGGCCGCGTCTGGCAATTCAGATACGCAGTATTTT. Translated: CASSLILAASGNSDTQYF.

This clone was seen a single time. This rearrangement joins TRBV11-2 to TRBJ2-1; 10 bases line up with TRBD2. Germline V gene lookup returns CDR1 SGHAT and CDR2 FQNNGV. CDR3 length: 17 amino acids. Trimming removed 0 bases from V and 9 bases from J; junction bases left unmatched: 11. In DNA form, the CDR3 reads TGTGCCAGCAGCTTAGATCTCGCTAGCGGGAGAAGAGGTGAGCAGTTCTTC. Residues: CASSLDLASGRRGEQFF.

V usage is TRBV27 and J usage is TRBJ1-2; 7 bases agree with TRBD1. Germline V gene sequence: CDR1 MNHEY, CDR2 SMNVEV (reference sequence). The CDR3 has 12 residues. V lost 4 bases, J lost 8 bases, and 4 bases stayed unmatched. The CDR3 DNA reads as TGTGCCAGCAGTTCCACAGGGGAAGGCTACACCTTC. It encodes CASSSTGEGYTF.

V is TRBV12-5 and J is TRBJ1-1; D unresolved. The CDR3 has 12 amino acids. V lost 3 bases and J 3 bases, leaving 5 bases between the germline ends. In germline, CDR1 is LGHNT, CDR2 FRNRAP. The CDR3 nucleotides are TGTGCTAGTGGTTTTGCCGACACTGAAGCTTTCTTT. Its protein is CASGFADTEAFF.